The 5 T cell receptor beta chains given below trace back to one sample, sequenced in a study of T cell responses to AZD1222 COVID-19 vaccine. Sequencing was performed with immunoSEQ multiplex PCR; in TCRdb, only in-frame clones are kept and a portion is missing. This sample has around 130,000 clones, with about 93% found just once. The specimen comprised peripheral blood, sampled on day 0 of AZD1222 vaccination. The receptor set was obtained from an adult in good health.

The rearrangement uses TRBV7-3 and TRBJ1-6, with 7 bases matching TRBD1. Unmatched junction bases numbered 10, after V lost 1 base and J lost 10 bases. Germline loops: CDR1 SGHTA, CDR2 FQGTGA. This CDR3 spans 16 amino acids. The CDR3 reads CASSLNPDRSRSPLHF. CDR3 nucleotides: TGTGCCAGCAGCTTAAATCCGGACAGGAGTCGCTCACCCCTCCACTTT.

This clone showed up just once. The V gene is TRBV6-2 or TRBV6-3, the J gene TRBJ1-5; TRBD1 agrees at 10 bases. CDR1 is MNHEY, CDR2 SVGEGT, per germline. The CDR3 contains 16 residues. Losses at the gene ends were 5 bases for V and 4 bases for J; bases not matched to a gene: 8. Here the CDR3 DNA reads TGTGCCAGCAGTCTCCGGGACAGGGGAGTTAATCAGCCCCAGCATTTT. It codes for CASSLRDRGVNQPQHF.

The chain joins TRBV6-2 or TRBV6-3 to TRBJ2-5, with D unclear. Germline lookup yields CDR1 MNHEY and CDR2 SVGEGT. The CDR3 loop spans 11 amino acids. V was shortened by 4 bases and J by 4 bases, with 4 bases between the two germline ends. This CDR3 is CASSSSETQYF. The DNA of the CDR3 is TGTGCCAGCAGTTCCTCAGAGACCCAGTACTTC.

V usage is TRBV19 and J usage is TRBJ2-1, with 8 bases fitting TRBD1. CDR1 is LNHDA and CDR2 is SQIVND in the germline V gene (reference sequence). There are 17 residues in the CDR3. V lost 3 bases and J lost 9; bases outside the gene matches: 16. CDR3 coding DNA: TGTGCCAGTAGTATCGCCCACGCAAGGGCAGGGGGCAGTGAGCAGTTCTTC. It encodes CASSIAHARAGGSEQFF.

This chain joins TRBV5-4 and TRBJ2-3, with D perhaps matching TRBD1 or TRBD2 (5 bases each). This CDR3 is 16 amino acids long. V was pared by 2 bases and J by 5 bases, with 18 bases between. CDR1 and CDR2 (germline): SGHNT, YYREEE (reference sequence). CDR3 nucleotides: TGTGCCAGCAGCTTACCGGGACGTATATCGGGAGATACGCAGTATTTT. Protein product: CASSLPGRISGDTQYF. Supplemented by reference TRBV5-4 and TRBJ2-3, the full variable domain reads ETGVTQSPTHLIKTRGQQVTLRCSSQSGHNTVSWYQQALGQGPQFIFQYYREEENGRGNFPPRFSGLQFPNYSSELNVNALELDDSALYLCASSLPGRISGDTQYFGPGTRLTVL.